These T cell receptor beta chains were read from a single sample in a study of human T cells and chemical hapten exposure. TCRdb fed the RACE reads into MiXCR, producing one record per CDR3 protein. The data contain about 140,000 distinct CDR3 sequences, about 10% of them singletons. The sequencing here drew on whole blood, taken in connection with sensitization to the hapten diphenylcyclopropenone (DPC). The receptors shown here come from a woman aged 50 to 60 with alopecia areata. Some clones in this sample may be carry-over from other donors' samples. CDR3s include the opening cysteine and the closing phenylalanine or tryptophan. A D gene is named only where the DNA matches it firmly. The listing skips clone size in some rows; elsewhere it reads once, few, many or a size class.

j_call v_call d_call clone_size cdr3_aa cdr3_nt
TRBJ2-7 TRBV4-3 TRBD1 few CASSPTGSSYEQYF TGCGCCAGCAGCCCGACAGGGAGCTCCTACGAGCAGTACTTC
TRBJ2-3 TRBV7-7 TRBD2 few CASSLGPAGNTQYF TGTGCTAGCAGCTTAGGGCCAGCGGGGAATACGCAGTATTTT
TRBJ2-5 TRBV18 . . CASSPPGWEETQYF TGTGCCAGCTCACCACCCGGCTGGGAAGAGACCCAGTACTTC
TRBJ1-5 TRBV7-2 TRBD1 many CASSLGTGASQSAQHF TGTGCCAGCAGCTTAGGGACAGGGGCCTCTCAATCGGCCCAGCATTTT
TRBJ2-3 TRBV3-1 . many CASSQEGLGRDTQYF TGTGCCAGCAGCCAAGAGGGGCTAGGAAGAGATACGCAGTATTTT
TRBJ2-5 TRBV12-3/TRBV12-4 . . CASSLPGVGETQYF TGTGCCAGCAGTTTACCAGGGGTTGGCGAGACCCAGTACTTC
TRBJ1-2 TRBV6-5 . . CASSYRGNGYTF TGTGCCAGCAGTTACAGGGGCAATGGCTACACCTTC
TRBJ2-5 TRBV12-3/TRBV12-4 TRBD2 . CASAWTSGPQETQYF TGTGCCAGCGCCTGGACTAGCGGGCCACAAGAGACCCAGTACTTC
TRBJ2-7 TRBV12-3/TRBV12-4 . . CASSLKLLGEQYF TGTGCCAGCAGTTTAAAGTTACTGGGGGAGCAGTACTTC
TRBJ2-4 TRBV7-2 . few CASSLEQGLAKNIQYF TGTGCCAGCAGCTTAGAACAGGGACTAGCCAAAAACATTCAGTACTTC
TRBJ2-1 TRBV5-1 TRBD2 . CASARIAGGLEQFF TGCGCCAGCGCAAGGATAGCGGGAGGTCTGGAGCAGTTCTTC
TRBJ2-1 TRBV7-9 TRBD1 . CASSSRDRGQFF TGTGCCAGCAGCTCCCGGGACAGGGGGCAGTTCTTC
TRBJ2-5 TRBV20-1 . many CSARAIGAGSLTQYF TGCAGTGCTAGAGCAATCGGGGCAGGTAGCCTTACCCAGTACTTC
TRBJ2-3 TRBV20-1 . many CSARDRGGTGETQYF TGCAGTGCTAGAGATCGGGGCGGGACCGGGGAAACGCAGTATTTT
TRBJ2-4 TRBV3-1 . . CASSQGARGLAKNILYF TGTGCCAGCAGCCAAGGCGCCCGGGGATTAGCCAAAAACATTCTGTACTTC
TRBJ2-2 TRBV19 TRBD2 few CASRGLPSTFTGELFF TGTGCCAGTAGGGGACTACCCAGCACCTTCACCGGGGAGCTGTTTTTT
TRBJ2-5 TRBV28 . few CASSLGLAKTQYF TGTGCCAGCAGTTTAGGGCTGGCAAAGACCCAGTACTTC
TRBJ2-1 TRBV6-1 . many CASSEQYNEQFF TGTGCCAGCAGTGAACAGTACAATGAGCAGTTCTTC
TRBJ2-5 TRBV28 TRBD2 many CASSPGGLAGGLGETQYF TGTGCCAGCAGCCCAGGGGGACTAGCGGGAGGGCTGGGGGAGACCCAGTACTTC
TRBJ2-1 TRBV28 TRBD1 many CASSPTGSSYNEQFF TGTGCCAGCAGCCCGACAGGGAGCTCCTACAATGAGCAGTTCTTC
TRBJ2-1 TRBV20-1 TRBD2 . CSARSISGGRYNEQFF TGCAGTGCTAGATCTATCTCGGGAGGGCGTTACAATGAGCAGTTCTTC
TRBJ2-7 TRBV12-5 . few CASGFWGPNSYEQYF TGTGCTAGTGGTTTCTGGGGTCCCAACTCCTACGAGCAGTACTTC
TRBJ1-5 TRBV7-9 TRBD1 many CASSVQGDQPQHF TGTGCCAGCAGCGTTCAGGGGGACCAGCCCCAGCATTTT
TRBJ2-1 TRBV7-9 . few CASSVTGQGFNEQFF TGTGCCAGCAGCGTGACGGGCCAGGGGTTCAATGAGCAGTTCTTC
TRBJ1-5 TRBV6-1 . . CASSGGLCNQPQHF TGTGCCAGCAGTGGGGGACTCTGCAATCAGCCCCAGCATTTT
TRBJ2-7 TRBV10-3 TRBD2 many CAIRAGGLSYEQYF TGTGCCATCAGGGCGGGGGGGTTATCCTACGAGCAGTACTTC
TRBJ1-5 TRBV6-2/TRBV6-3 . few CASSWEGSEPQHF TGTGCCAGCAGTTGGGAGGGTTCGGAGCCCCAGCATTTT
TRBJ1-1 TRBV5-1 . . CASRGLEWAAEAFF TGCGCCAGCAGGGGCTTAGAGTGGGCCGCTGAAGCTTTCTTT
TRBJ1-1 TRBV5-1 . few CASSFQGDTEAFF TGCGCCAGCAGCTTTCAAGGGGACACTGAAGCTTTCTTT
TRBJ2-1 TRBV12-5 TRBD2 few CASGLGAVGLDGEQFF TGTGCTAGTGGTTTGGGGGCGGTAGGACTAGATGGCGAGCAGTTCTTC
TRBJ2-7 TRBV11-2 . . CASSLGPRAFYEQYF TGTGCCAGCAGCTTAGGACCGAGGGCTTTCTACGAGCAGTACTTC
TRBJ1-2 TRBV7-9 . . CASSPQGPDGYTF TGTGCCAGCAGCCCGCAGGGGCCGGATGGCTACACCTTC
TRBJ1-3 TRBV18 . few CASSPDLSGNTIYF TGTGCCAGCTCACCAGACCTTTCTGGAAACACCATATATTTT
TRBJ2-1 TRBV7-9 TRBD2 few CASRSGLAGGGPGTEQFF TGTGCCAGCAGATCGGGACTAGCGGGAGGAGGGCCAGGAACTGAGCAGTTCTTC
TRBJ2-5 TRBV29-1 TRBD2 few CSVISGSETQYF TGCAGCGTTATCAGCGGGAGTGAGACCCAGTACTTC
TRBJ1-4 TRBV12-3/TRBV12-4 . . CASSLGDRDPSEKLFF TGTGCCAGCAGTTTGGGTGACCGGGACCCATCCGAAAAACTGTTTTTT
TRBJ1-5 TRBV20-1 . many CSVEYSNQPQHF TGCAGTGTTGAATATAGCAATCAGCCCCAGCATTTT
TRBJ2-3 TRBV9 . . CASSGQNSRYTQYF TGTGCCAGCAGCGGACAGAACTCTCGGTATACGCAGTATTTT
TRBJ1-6 TRBV7-3 . . CASSLWGRDSPLHF TGTGCCAGCAGCTTGTGGGGCCGGGATTCACCCCTCCACTTT
TRBJ1-1 TRBV3-1 . few CASIRGPEAFF TGTGCCAGCATCCGGGGCCCTGAAGCTTTCTTT
TRBJ2-2 TRBV5-1 TRBD2 few CASSLAGGRDTGELFF TGCGCCAGCAGCTTGGCTGGCGGGAGAGACACCGGGGAGCTGTTTTTT
TRBJ2-1 TRBV21-1 . . CASSVDRDRDNEQFF TGTGCCAGCAGCGTTGACCGGGACAGGGACAATGAGCAGTTCTTC